This T cell receptor (beta chain) was retrieved from a study of response to subunit inactivated influenza vaccine. One entry per CDR3 protein, called by TCRdb with MiXCR from the RT-PCR reads. Of a few hundred thousand distinct CDR3 sequences detected, around a fifth appear once; the ten largest clones hold around 9.6%. Study results and caveats: Authors proposed each seasonal influenza vaccination draws in few new T cells.

V lost 0 bases to trimming and J lost 11 bases, with 16 bases between them. The CDR3 runs 13 residues. Germline CDR1 reads GTSNPN; CDR2 reads SVGIG (reference sequence). Comments on this clonotype: Its antigen remains unidentified.

The TCR was taken from a man between 45 and 75 years old who received an inactivated influenza vaccine. J is TRBJ1-1 and V is TRBV30, with D tentatively TRBD1 (5 bases). Specimen: PBMCs from blood, collected less than 22 months after vaccination. The DNA for the CDR3 is TGTGCCTGGAGTGTAAGGGGCCAGGGTATGGCTTTCTTT. Protein: CAWSVRGQGMAFF.